This TCR beta chain is from a study of T cell changes during pregnancy in multiple sclerosis. Sequenced by immunoSEQ multiplex PCR; TCRdb stores in-frame clones only, minus some. The top ten clones hold over 1% of a sample with around 71,000 clones, more than 90% of them seen once. The CDR3 is made up of 17 amino acids. Germline trimming cut 1 base from V and 0 bases from J; bases unmatched to any gene: 6. The V gene's germline CDR1 is SGHDT and CDR2 YYEEEE. This receptor was taken from a female donor with multiple sclerosis, enrolled in a pregnancy study. The sequences come from peripheral blood, collected in the third trimester of pregnancy. The chain joins TRBV5-6 to TRBJ2-2; TRBD1 matches at 7 bases. The CDR3 loop is CASSLQGVLANTGELFF. The CDR3 DNA reads as TGTGCCAGCAGCTTGCAGGGGGTACTCGCGAACACCGGGGAGCTGTTTTTT. The whole variable domain, filled in from reference TRBV5-6 and TRBJ2-2, reads DAGVTQSPTHLIKTRGQQVTLRCSPKSGHDTVSWYQQALGQGPQFIFQYYEEEERQRGNFPDRFSGHQFPNYSSELNVNALLLGDSALYLCASSLQGVLANTGELFFGEGSRLTVL.